These 30 T cell receptor beta chains were all obtained from the same sample, sequenced in a study of CD8 T cells in ankylosing spondylitis. Whole-study results and caveats: About 8 highly homologous variants formed a TCR beta motif that appeared characteristic of ankylosing spondylitis blood.

TCRdb ran MiXCR on the 5' RACE reads and lists one entry per CDR3 protein. The data show over 700,000 distinct CDR3 sequences, with under 20% seen just once and about a fifth held by the top ten. These receptors lack a known antigen. The source material was blood, either unsorted or a sorted T cell fraction (not recorded which). Receptors were obtained from a male donor with ankylosing spondylitis.

This clonotype has only a few counts. The chain is built from TRBV12-3 or TRBV12-4 and TRBJ2-1, with 10 bases matching TRBD1. The V and J ends lost 2 bases and 8 bases, in that order; junction bases with no gene match: 9. The CDR3 has 16 residues. The CDR3 DNA follows: TGTGCCAGCAGTTTACCGACAGGGGGCTACGTCGATGAGCAGTTCTTC. As protein: CASSLPTGGYVDEQFF.

This clonotype showed up just a few times. The J gene is TRBJ1-1, the V gene TRBV3-1; D unclear. CDR1 LGHDT and CDR2 YNNKEL come from the germline V gene (reference sequence). V was clipped by 3 bases and J by 3 bases, with 8 bases between them. CDR3 length: 13 amino acids. The DNA of the CDR3 is TGTGCCAGCAGCCACCTTGGGGACACTGAAGCTTTCTTT. It encodes CASSHLGDTEAFF.

In its sample, this clonotype was seen many times. The rearrangement joins TRBV10-2 to TRBJ2-2; maybe TRBD1 (6 bases). Between the trimmed V and J ends, which lost 2 bases and 2 bases, there was a span of 18 bases. CDR1 is WSHSY, CDR2 SAAADI, per germline. This CDR3 comprises 18 residues. Here the CDR3 reads CASSEAIRAQGNTGELFF. The CDR3 DNA reads TGCGCCAGCAGTGAGGCGATTAGGGCACAGGGTAACACCGGGGAGCTGTTTTTT.

V is TRBV6-5 and J is TRBJ1-2; tentatively, D is TRBD1 (5 bases). The CDR3 runs 14 residues. The germline gives CDR1 MNHEY, CDR2 SVGAGI. Trimming took off 4 bases at V and 8 bases at J, with 17 bases between the two ends. DNA of the CDR3: TGTGCCAGCAGTTTCCAGGGAGGGGCATCGGGCTACACCTTC. It is translated as CASSFQGGASGYTF.

The V and J genes are TRBV27 and TRBJ2-1; D is unresolved. CDR3 length equals 16 residues. V lost 2 bases and J 0 bases, leaving 11 bases between the germline ends. CDR1 MNHEY and CDR2 SMNVEV come from the germline V gene (reference sequence). CDR3 sequence reads: CASSLGPPSSYNEQFF. The CDR3 nucleotides read TGTGCCAGCAGTTTAGGGCCGCCGAGCTCCTACAATGAGCAGTTCTTC.

The J gene is TRBJ2-6, the V gene TRBV25-1; 7 nucleotides agree with TRBD1. There are 22 residues in the CDR3. J lost 0 bases, V lost 7 bases, and 24 bases had no gene match. CDR1 MGHDK and CDR2 SYGVNS come from the germline V gene. The CDR3 bases are TGTGCCAGCATTCGCGGACCGGGACAGCCAGAGACGATAGTCTCTGGGGCCAACGTCCTGACTTTC. It codes for CASIRGPGQPETIVSGANVLTF.

This clonotype was counted many times. This rearrangement joins TRBV5-1 to TRBJ2-3, with 8 bases that match TRBD2. CDR3 size: 14 residues. The V segment lost 3 bases and the J segment 6 bases; nucleotides outside the gene matches: 6. The germline gives CDR1 SGHRS, CDR2 YFSETQ. CDR3 protein: CASSSGLAGDTQYF. CDR3 DNA: TGCGCCAGCAGCTCTGGACTAGCAGGCGATACGCAGTATTTT.

Concerning this clonotype: The conserved final phenylalanine or tryptophan is absent from the CDR3, which likely points to a read error. This chain links TRBV7-8 with TRBJ2-1, with 9 positions matching TRBD2. The CDR3 length is 14 residues. V dropped 8 bases and J dropped 7; count of bases not matched to a gene: 9. Germline CDR1 SGHVS, CDR2 FQNEAQ. This CDR3 is CASSLAGWLNEQFL. In DNA, the CDR3 is TGTGCCAGCTCGCTAGCGGGATGGTTAAATGAGCAGTTCCTC.

There are a few counts of this clonotype. This chain connects TRBV11-2 to TRBJ2-2, with a weak D call TRBD1 (6 bases). This CDR3 has 14 residues. Germline V gene lookup returns CDR1 SGHAT and CDR2 FQNNGV. With 2 bases removed from V and 6 bases from J, the gap between germline ends came to 10 bases. The chain's CDR3 is CASSLIRGPGELFF. The CDR3 DNA sequence: TGTGCCAGCAGCTTAATCAGGGGTCCCGGGGAGCTGTTTTTT.

The J gene is TRBJ2-4, the V gene TRBV24-1; D gene ambiguous. V was cut by 1 base and J by 1 base, with 13 bases left in between. This CDR3 comprises 17 residues. Germline CDR1 is KGHDR and CDR2 is SFDVKD. The CDR3 is CATSDLALFNAKNIQYF. The CDR3 DNA follows: TGTGCCACCAGTGATTTAGCCCTCTTTAACGCCAAAAACATTCAGTACTTC.

This chain joins TRBV7-2 and TRBJ1-2; no firm D call. The CDR3 is 13 residues long. Trimming took 4 bases from V and 4 from J, leaving 10 bases between them. Germline CDR1 SGHTA, CDR2 FQGNSA. As DNA, the CDR3 is TGTGCCAGCAGCTCCCAGTTATCCTATGGCTACACCTTC. Encoded protein: CASSSQLSYGYTF.

This clonotype was detected only a few times. This chain joins TRBV27 and TRBJ1-5, with a tentative D call TRBD1 (6 bases). V was clipped by 5 bases and J by 1 base, with 24 bases between them. The CDR3 extends over 19 amino acids. In germline, CDR1 is MNHEY, CDR2 SMNVEV (reference sequence). The CDR3 spells CASSKTGIRVLQSNQPQHF. The CDR3 DNA reads as TGTGCCAGCAGTAAGACAGGTATCAGGGTACTACAGAGCAATCAGCCCCAGCATTTT.

J is TRBJ1-5 and V is TRBV27; D unresolved. In germline, CDR1 is MNHEY, CDR2 SMNVEV (reference sequence). The length of the CDR3 is 15 residues. The V and J ends lost 5 bases and 0 bases respectively, with 11 bases between them. The CDR3 DNA follows: TGTGCCAGCAGTCCCGGAGACTATAGCAATCAGCCCCAGCATTTT. This encodes CASSPGDYSNQPQHF.

The rearrangement uses TRBV12-3 or TRBV12-4 and TRBJ2-1; D gene unclear. Trimming shortened V by 4 bases and J by 9 bases, and 10 bases separated the two germline ends. The CDR3 is 12 residues long. This CDR3 is CASSSTLVEQFF. In DNA form, the CDR3 reads TGTGCCAGCAGTTCGACACTGGTTGAGCAGTTCTTC.

This clonotype has just a few counts. The gene calls are TRBV12-3 or TRBV12-4 and TRBJ2-2; tentative D call: TRBD1 (6 bases). Trimming removed 6 bases from V and 3 bases from J, with 14 bases in between. The CDR3 loop spans 15 amino acids. The CDR3 DNA is TGTGCCAGCAGAAAATGGGACACCGACACCGGGGAGCTGTTTTTT. It yields the protein CASRKWDTDTGELFF.

This chain connects TRBV6-5 to TRBJ2-5; no firm D call. CDR3 size: 15 residues. V was trimmed by 0 bases and J by 0 bases, leaving 8 bases between them. Germline V gene lookup returns CDR1 MNHEY and CDR2 SVGAGI. CDR3 protein: CASSYSGSDQETQYF. CDR3 in DNA: TGTGCCAGCAGTTACTCCGGGTCCGACCAAGAGACCCAGTACTTC.

The V and J genes are TRBV4-1 and TRBJ2-1; TRBD2 matches at 9 bases. V lost 0 bases and J lost 4; bases outside the gene matches: 7. The CDR3 extends over 17 amino acids. CDR1 and CDR2 from the germline V gene are MGHRA and YSYEKL. CDR3 DNA: TGCGCCAGCAGCCAAGATACCGGACTAGCGCCTTACAATGAGCAGTTCTTC. This codes for CASSQDTGLAPYNEQFF.

The V call is TRBV11-2, the J call TRBJ2-3, with unresolved D. Germline values: CDR1 SGHAT, CDR2 FQNNGV. The V and J ends lost 0 bases and 0 bases respectively, with 16 bases between them. The CDR3 has 18 amino acids. The CDR3 reads CASSLDRRTLPSTDTQYF. The CDR3 DNA follows: TGTGCCAGCAGCTTAGATAGGCGTACACTCCCAAGCACAGATACGCAGTATTTT.

The chain combines TRBV12-3 or TRBV12-4 with TRBJ2-7; D gene uncertain. This CDR3 region has 13 residues. Trimming stripped 4 bases from V and 4 bases from J, with 11 bases between. The CDR3 DNA reads as TGTGCCAGCAGTTCCGACGACGGGTACGAGCAGTACTTC. Its translation is CASSSDDGYEQYF.

The chain uses TRBV6-2 or TRBV6-3 and TRBJ1-1, with D maybe TRBD1 (5 bases). This CDR3 comprises 14 residues. The V and J ends lost 2 bases and 0 bases respectively, with 7 bases between them. Germline V CDR1 and CDR2: MNHEY, SVGEGT. The chain's CDR3 is CASSYAGMNTEAFF. Written as DNA, the CDR3 is TGTGCCAGCAGTTACGCAGGGATGAACACTGAAGCTTTCTTT.

Of note for this clonotype: At one of its ends the junction is not consistent with the germline gene, which may arise from a read error. The chain has TRBV7-2 and TRBJ2-5; 8 bases agree with TRBD1. This CDR3 region has 14 residues. In germline, CDR1 is SGHTA, CDR2 FQGNSA. The CDR3 reads CAGSLGQGPETQYF. CDR3 nucleotide sequence: TGTGCCGGCAGCCTAGGACAGGGCCCGGAGACCCAGTACTTC.

This clonotype has a handful of counts. The rearrangement uses TRBV7-9 and TRBJ1-1, with TRBD1 matching over 7 bases. The CDR3 spans 15 residues. Germline V gene lookup returns CDR1 SEHNR and CDR2 FQNEAQ (reference sequence). The J segment lost 0 bases and the V segment lost 5 bases, leaving 6 bases of the junction unmatched. Here the CDR3 reads CASSKQGRLNTEAFF. The CDR3 DNA sequence: TGTGCCAGCAGCAAACAGGGGCGGCTGAACACTGAAGCTTTCTTT.

This clonotype was detected many times. The chain joins TRBV25-1 to TRBJ2-3; unclear D gene. This CDR3 spans 14 amino acids. Deletions cut 3 bases from V and 2 bases from J, with 9 bases between. The germline V gene encodes CDR1 MGHDK and CDR2 SYGVNS. The CDR3 here is CASSEQEFTDTQYF. CDR3 sequence (DNA): TGTGCCAGCAGTGAGCAGGAATTCACAGATACGCAGTATTTT.

The chain is built from TRBV7-9 and TRBJ2-2; D is ambiguous. This CDR3 has 12 residues. Germline values: CDR1 SEHNR, CDR2 FQNEAQ (reference sequence). V was shortened by 10 bases and J by 6 bases, with 12 bases between the two germline ends. CDR3 nucleotides: TGTGCCATCGTCAGACCGGCCGGGGAGCTGTTTTTT. It encodes CAIVRPAGELFF.

This chain joins TRBV15 and TRBJ1-2; unclear D gene. Trimming took off 5 bases at V and 5 bases at J, with 6 bases between the two ends. This CDR3 contains 11 residues. The germline V gene encodes CDR1 LNHNV and CDR2 YYDKDF (reference sequence). As DNA, the CDR3 is TGTGCCACCAGCGACACGTATGGCTACACCTTC. It encodes CATSDTYGYTF.

In this sample, this clonotype turned up many times. V usage is TRBV6-6 and J usage is TRBJ1-1; tentative D call: TRBD1 (5 bases). The CDR3 contains 13 residues. Deletions cut 6 bases from V and 1 base from J, with 9 bases between. Germline CDR1 MNHNY, CDR2 SVGAGI (reference sequence). The CDR3 loop reads CASSWGGNTEAFF. Here the CDR3 DNA reads TGTGCCAGCAGCTGGGGGGGGAACACTGAAGCTTTCTTT.

V usage is TRBV5-1 and J usage is TRBJ2-7; 9 positions match TRBD2. Losses at the gene ends were 4 bases for V and 7 bases for J; bases not matched to a gene: 9. The germline CDR1 and CDR2 sequences are SGHRS and YFSETQ. The CDR3 spans 14 residues. The CDR3 protein is CASSQSGRSEEQYF. As DNA, the CDR3 is TGCGCCAGCAGCCAAAGCGGGAGGTCGGAGGAGCAGTACTTC.

The sample holds a few counts of this clonotype. V is TRBV4-1 and J is TRBJ2-2; possibly TRBD2 for D (6 bases). The CDR3 has 17 amino acids. V was clipped by 0 bases and J by 1 base, with 12 bases between them. Germline V gene data show CDR1 as MGHRA and CDR2 as YSYEKL. CDR3 DNA sequence: TGCGCCAGCAGCCAAGATCCCCACGGGGGGAACACCGGGGAGCTGTTTTTT. Protein product: CASSQDPHGGNTGELFF.

V gene TRBV29-1 combines with J gene TRBJ2-5; D might be TRBD2 (6 bases). V dropped 3 bases and J dropped 7 bases, with 27 bases sitting between them. CDR1 is SQVTM, CDR2 ANQGSEA, per germline. This CDR3 has 17 amino acids. The CDR3 loop reads CSVENLAKDLTLGTQYF. The CDR3 region has the DNA TGCAGCGTTGAGAACCTAGCGAAAGACTTGACCTTAGGGACCCAGTACTTC.

This clonotype has a handful of counts. This chain links TRBV5-1 with TRBJ2-5; TRBD2 matches at 11 bases. This CDR3 comprises 16 residues. Germline V gives CDR1 SGHRS, CDR2 YFSETQ. V lost 4 bases, J lost 1 base, and 6 bases stayed unmatched. In nucleotides, the CDR3 is TGCGCCAGCAGCGCCACCGGGACTAGCGGCCAAGAGACCCAGTACTTC. Its translation is CASSATGTSGQETQYF. The full variable domain, rest sourced from reference TRBV5-1 and TRBJ2-5, is KAGVTQTPRYLIKTRGQQVTLSCSPISGHRSVSWYQQTPGQGLQFLFEYFSETQRNKGNFPGRFSGRQFSNSRSEMNVSTLELGDSALYLCASSATGTSGQETQYFGPGTRLLVL.